This T cell receptor beta chain was identified during a study of cytotoxic CD8 clonotypes in ibrutinib-treated CLL. Findings and limits, study-wide: At the start, clonality exceeded age-matched healthy donors and followed circulating CD8+ T-cell counts.

The germline gives CDR1 SEHNR, CDR2 FQNEAQ (reference sequence). The CDR3 totals 13 residues. The germline V and J ends were trimmed by 2 bases and 5 bases, with 7 bases remaining between them. On this clone itself: Its antigen is not known.

Investigators sought sequencing depths of between 1 in 200,000 and 1 in 1 million T cells. Sequencing was performed with immunoSEQ multiplex PCR; in TCRdb, only in-frame clones are kept and a portion is missing. The sample contains over 100,000 clones, 80% to 90% of which appear only once. This receptor was identified in a human donor with chronic lymphocytic leukemia. The source was PBMCs, collected after 24 months of ibrutinib treatment. The rearrangement links TRBV7-9 to TRBJ1-5, with D uncertain. CDR3 in amino acids: CASSLSEDQPQHF. The CDR3 bases are TGTGCCAGCAGCTTATCAGAAGATCAGCCCCAGCATTTT. Supplemented by reference TRBV7-9 and TRBJ1-5, the full variable domain reads DTGVSQNPRHKITKRGQNVTFRCDPISEHNRLYWYRQTLGQGPEFLTYFQNEAQLEKSRLLSDRFSAERPKGSFSTLEIQRTEQGDSAMYLCASSLSEDQPQHFGDGTRLSIL.